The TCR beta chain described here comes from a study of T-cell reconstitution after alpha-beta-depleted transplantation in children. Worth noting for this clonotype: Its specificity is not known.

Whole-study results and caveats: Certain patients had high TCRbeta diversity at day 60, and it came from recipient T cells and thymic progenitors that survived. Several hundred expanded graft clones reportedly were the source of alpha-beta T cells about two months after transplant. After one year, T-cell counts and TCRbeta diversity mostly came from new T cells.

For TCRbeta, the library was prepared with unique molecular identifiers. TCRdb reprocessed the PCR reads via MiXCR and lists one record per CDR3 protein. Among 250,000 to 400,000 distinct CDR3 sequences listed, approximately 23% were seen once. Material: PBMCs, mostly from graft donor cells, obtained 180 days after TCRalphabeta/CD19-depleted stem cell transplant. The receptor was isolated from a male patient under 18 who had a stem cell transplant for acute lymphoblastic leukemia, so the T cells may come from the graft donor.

The CDR3 spells CASSIPKGAKYEQYF. Here the CDR3 DNA reads TGTGCCAGCAGTATACCGAAGGGGGCGAAATACGAGCAGTACTTC. The chain employs TRBV27 and TRBJ2-7; 7 positions match TRBD1. The CDR3 has 15 amino acids. The junction had 11 bases not matched to a gene; V was cut back by 5 bases and J by 4 bases. In germline, CDR1 is MNHEY, CDR2 SMNVEV (reference sequence).